Following are 29 T cell receptor beta chains from one sample sequenced in a study of vaccination effects on CD4 cells after COVID-19. TCRdb's table, derived via immunoSEQ multiplex PCR, lists solely in-frame clones and lacks some. Of about 40,000 clones in the sample, 55% to 80% were seen once. It was after more than 8 days of culture that CD4+ T cells were isolated. Two doses of either BNT162b2 or mRNA-1273 were given to each participant. Their antigen targets remain unknown. The specimen comprised CD4+ T cells from PBMCs cultured without peptide, sampled after COVID-19 vaccination. Source of these receptors: a human donor who received a COVID-19 vaccine.

The chain carries TRBV7-9 and TRBJ1-2, with D possibly being TRBD1 (6 bases). CDR1 is SEHNR and CDR2 is FQNEAQ in the germline V gene (reference sequence). Between the trimmed V and J ends, which lost 4 bases and 4 bases, there was a span of 13 bases. CDR3 length equals 14 residues. CDR3 region: CASSSQGSSYGYTF. The CDR3 coding sequence is TGTGCCAGCAGCTCACAGGGATCATCCTATGGCTACACCTTC.

The rearrangement links TRBV3-1 (or the pseudogene TRBV3-2) to TRBJ1-2; 7 bases line up with TRBD1. V was clipped by 0 bases and J by 1 base; unmatched bases: 14. CDR3 length: 19 residues. Germline-derived CDR1 and CDR2 are LGHDT and YNNKEL (reference sequence). The CDR3 protein is CASSQDSYIGTAYNYGYTF. As DNA, the CDR3 is TGTGCCAGCAGCCAAGATTCGTACATAGGGACAGCTTATAACTATGGCTACACCTTC.

V and J are TRBV5-1 and TRBJ2-7, with D perhaps given as TRBD1 or TRBD2 (7 bases each). CDR3 length: 13 amino acids. Trimming shortened V by 4 bases and J by 4 bases, and 12 bases separated the two germline ends. Germline loops: CDR1 SGHRS, CDR2 YFSETQ. CDR3 region: CASSTQGGYEQYF. The CDR3 region has the DNA TGCGCCAGCAGCACCCAGGGGGGGTACGAGCAGTACTTC.

The V gene is TRBV5-4, the J gene TRBJ1-1; maybe TRBD1 (6 bases). V was shortened by 2 bases and J by 4 bases, with 12 bases between the two germline ends. Germline V gene lookup returns CDR1 SGHNT and CDR2 YYREEE (reference sequence). This CDR3 contains 14 residues. The CDR3 region is CASSFEGGSTEAFF. The CDR3 nucleotides read TGTGCCAGCAGCTTCGAGGGGGGGAGCACTGAAGCTTTCTTT.

The chain links TRBV5-1 to TRBJ2-1, with TRBD2 identical over 10 bases. This CDR3 contains 14 residues. Trimming cost V 5 bases and J 5 bases; bases outside gene matches: 4. From germline, CDR1 is SGHRS and CDR2 YFSETQ. CDR3 DNA sequence: TGCGCCAGCAGGAGCGGGGGGGCCCACAATGAGCAGTTCTTC. This codes for CASRSGGAHNEQFF.

The chain recombines TRBV4-1 with TRBJ1-1, with TRBD1 matching over 7 bases. Germline V gene data show CDR1 as MGHRA and CDR2 as YSYEKL. Trimming removed 4 bases from V and 2 bases from J; junction bases left unmatched: 4. The CDR3 extends over 14 amino acids. CDR3 residues: CASSRGQINTEAFF. The CDR3 region has the DNA TGCGCCAGCAGCCGGGGACAGATAAACACTGAAGCTTTCTTT.

This chain links TRBV11-2 with TRBJ2-7; D is undetermined. V was clipped by 0 bases and J by 4 bases, with 13 bases between them. This CDR3 has 15 amino acids. CDR1 and CDR2 (germline): SGHAT, FQNNGV. The CDR3, as DNA: TGTGCCAGCAGCTTAGACGTTGGGGTAGGGTACGAGCAGTACTTC. Residues: CASSLDVGVGYEQYF. Combining the CDR3 with reference TRBV11-2 and TRBJ2-7 gives the whole variable domain EAGVAQSPRYKIIEKRQSVAFWCNPISGHATLYWYQQILGQGPKLLIQFQNNGVVDDSQLPKDRFSAERLKGVDSTLKIQPAKLEDSAVYLCASSLDVGVGYEQYFGPGTRLTVT.

The chain has TRBV5-4 and TRBJ2-7; TRBD2 is a possible D gene (6 bases). The CDR3 is 14 residues long. Germline CDR1 and CDR2: SGHNT and YYREEE (reference sequence). V gave up 4 bases and J gave up 1 base, with 12 bases separating them. The CDR3 region is CASSAASVSYEQYF. As DNA, the CDR3 is TGTGCCAGCAGCGCGGCTAGCGTATCCTACGAGCAGTACTTC. Complete variable domain (other parts from reference TRBV5-4 and TRBJ2-7): ETGVTQSPTHLIKTRGQQVTLRCSSQSGHNTVSWYQQALGQGPQFIFQYYREEENGRGNFPPRFSGLQFPNYSSELNVNALELDDSALYLCASSAASVSYEQYFGPGTRLTVT.

V is TRBV2 and J is TRBJ2-1, with D maybe TRBD2 (6 bases). Trimming left V 10 bases short and J 2 bases short, with 12 bases between. This CDR3 comprises 13 residues. Germline CDR1 SNHLY, CDR2 FYNNEI. The CDR3 nucleotides read TGTGCCACCGGGGCGGGGACCTACAATGAGCAGTTCTTC. It translates to CATGAGTYNEQFF.

This chain uses TRBV5-1 with TRBJ2-2, with D perhaps TRBD1 (5 bases). CDR1 SGHRS and CDR2 YFSETQ come from the germline V gene. V shed 1 base and J shed 7 bases, with 11 bases lying between them. This CDR3 contains 14 residues. The CDR3 nucleotides read TGCGCCAGCAGCTTGAGGCAGGGCGGCGGGGAGCTGTTTTTT. Its translation: CASSLRQGGGELFF.

The chain uses TRBV9 and TRBJ2-2, with TRBD1 as a possible D gene (6 bases). Trimming removed 4 bases from V and 4 bases from J, with 11 bases in between. This CDR3 comprises 14 residues. The germline CDR1 and CDR2 sequences are SGDLS and YYNGEE. Here the CDR3 reads CASSKQGFTGELFF. CDR3 nucleotide sequence: TGTGCCAGCAGCAAACAGGGATTCACCGGGGAGCTGTTTTTT. The full variable domain, rest sourced from reference TRBV9 and TRBJ2-2, is DSGVTQTPKHLITATGQRVTLRCSPRSGDLSVYWYQQSLDQGLQFLIQYYNGEERAKGNILERFSAQQFPDLHSELNLSSLELGDSALYFCASSKQGFTGELFFGEGSRLTVL.

This rearrangement joins TRBV10-3 to TRBJ1-2, with 10 positions matching TRBD1. Germline-derived CDR1 and CDR2 are ENHRY and SYGVKD. This CDR3 is 15 amino acids long. The V gene end was trimmed by 8 bases and the J gene end by 6 bases; junction bases not matched to a gene: 12. CDR3 DNA: TGTGCCATCGGTTCGTCCGACAGGGGGCTCGATGGCTACACCTTC. Its protein product is CAIGSSDRGLDGYTF.

This clone was detected a few times. The chain recombines TRBV5-1 with TRBJ2-1; 14 nucleotides line up with TRBD2. CDR1 SGHRS and CDR2 YFSETQ come from the germline V gene. The CDR3 is 14 amino acids. After removal of 4 bases from V and 9 bases from J, the junction contained 3 bases not matched to a gene. DNA for the CDR3: TGCGCCAGCAGCCCGGGACTAGCGGGAGTTGAGCAGTTCTTC. Translation: CASSPGLAGVEQFF.

The genes are TRBV3-1 (or the pseudogene TRBV3-2) and TRBJ1-3, with D tentatively TRBD1 (5 bases). Germline loops: CDR1 LGHDT, CDR2 YNNKEL (reference sequence). V gave up 0 bases and J gave up 0 bases, with 9 bases separating them. This CDR3 has 16 amino acids. This CDR3 is CASSQDDSHSGNTIYF. The CDR3 DNA sequence: TGTGCCAGCAGCCAAGATGACAGCCACTCTGGAAACACCATATATTTT.

The genes are TRBV7-9 and TRBJ2-1, with 9 bases aligning to TRBD2. Germline V lookup: CDR1 SEHNR, CDR2 FQNEAQ (reference sequence). The V gene end was trimmed by 4 bases and the J gene end by 4 bases; junction bases not matched to a gene: 14. The CDR3 consists of 18 residues. The CDR3 DNA reads TGTGCCAGCAGCTGGTCATTACAGGGGCGGGGGGGGTACAATGAGCAGTTCTTC. Translated, it gives CASSWSLQGRGGYNEQFF.

The chain employs TRBV6-5 and TRBJ1-2, with D tentatively TRBD1 (6 bases). Germline CDR1 MNHEY, CDR2 SVGAGI. V shed 0 bases and J shed 4 bases, with 12 bases lying between them. The CDR3 contains 15 residues. CDR3 coding DNA: TGTGCCAGCAGTTACTCTGCAGGGGACCGCTATGGCTACACCTTC. It yields the protein CASSYSAGDRYGYTF.

This clone was seen a handful of times. The chain is built from TRBV2 and TRBJ2-1; D remains ambiguous. The ends were cut back, 4 bases at V and 6 bases at J, with 7 bases in the middle. The CDR3 extends over 12 amino acids. The V gene's germline CDR1 is SNHLY and CDR2 FYNNEI. The CDR3 DNA is TGTGCCAGCAGTGTTTTAGGCAATGAGCAGTTCTTC. It yields the protein CASSVLGNEQFF.

This sequence joins TRBV10-3 and TRBJ1-2, with 8 positions matching TRBD1. This CDR3 spans 13 amino acids. CDR1 is ENHRY and CDR2 is SYGVKD in the germline V gene. V gave up 2 bases and J gave up 6 bases; unmatched junction bases: 2. DNA of the CDR3: TGTGCCATCAGTGAGGGACAGGGAAATGGCTACACCTTC. This translates into CAISEGQGNGYTF.

This chain joins TRBV9 and TRBJ1-2; 7 nucleotides match TRBD1. This CDR3 contains 12 residues. Germline V lookup: CDR1 SGDLS, CDR2 YYNGEE. V was pared by 3 bases and J by 8 bases, with 4 bases of the junction left unmatched. The CDR3: CASSEQGSGYTF. Written as DNA, the CDR3 is TGTGCCAGCAGCGAACAGGGGAGCGGCTACACCTTC.

The chain combines TRBV28 with TRBJ1-5; D remains ambiguous. The CDR3 covers 12 residues. CDR1 is MDHEN and CDR2 is SYDVKM in the germline V gene. CDR3 nucleotide sequence: TGTGTATCCCAGGTAGGCAATCAGCCCCAGCATTTT. Translated: CVSQVGNQPQHF.

CDR3 in amino acids: CASRAITDTQYF. The DNA of the CDR3 is TGTGCCAGCAGGGCAATCACAGATACGCAGTATTTT. The chain couples TRBV28 to TRBJ2-3; the D is unclear. CDR3 length equals 12 residues. V was pared by 6 bases and J by 2 bases, with 6 bases between. Germline V lookup: CDR1 MDHEN, CDR2 SYDVKM.

This clone was recorded only once. This chain uses TRBV29-1 with TRBJ1-2; D perhaps matches TRBD1 (5 bases). Germline assignment: CDR1 SQVTM and CDR2 ANQGSEA. The V gene lost 6 bases and the J gene lost 0 bases, with 14 bases spanning the gap. This CDR3 contains 14 residues. CDR3 sequence: CSVGTGETNYGYTF. The CDR3 DNA follows: TGCAGCGTAGGTACAGGAGAAACTAACTATGGCTACACCTTC.

The V call is TRBV3-1 (or the pseudogene TRBV3-2), the J call TRBJ2-7; 7 bases are a match to TRBD2. The J segment lost 1 base and the V segment lost 6 bases, leaving 6 bases of the junction unmatched. CDR3 length: 14 residues. Germline V gives CDR1 LGHDT, CDR2 YNNKEL (reference sequence). DNA for the CDR3: TGTGCCAGCAGGGTAAGCGGGGATTCCTACGAGCAGTACTTC. Its translation: CASRVSGDSYEQYF.

This rearrangement joins TRBV6-5 to TRBJ2-5; 8 bases are shared with TRBD2. CDR3 length: 14 amino acids. From germline, CDR1 is MNHEY and CDR2 SVGAGI. V was pared by 6 bases and J by 5 bases, with 8 bases of the junction left unmatched. The CDR3: CASSQTSVRETQYF. The CDR3 DNA follows: TGTGCCAGCAGCCAGACTAGCGTGCGGGAGACCCAGTACTTC.

V gene TRBV6-5 combines with J gene TRBJ1-4; tentatively, D is TRBD1 (6 bases). The V and J ends lost 7 bases and 0 bases respectively, with 9 bases between them. The CDR3 covers 14 residues. From germline, CDR1 is MNHEY and CDR2 SVGAGI. The CDR3 DNA reads TGTGCCAGCAAGGACAGTGCAACTAATGAAAAACTGTTTTTT. This translates into CASKDSATNEKLFF.

In this sample, this clone turned up once. The chain links TRBV10-2 to TRBJ1-2; D not resolved. The CDR3 runs to 14 residues. Trimming cost V 2 bases and J 5 bases, with 12 bases left between them. Germline loops: CDR1 WSHSY, CDR2 SAAADI. CDR3 sequence: CASSEGQEVYGYTF. DNA for the CDR3: TGCGCCAGCAGTGAGGGTCAGGAAGTATATGGCTACACCTTC.

The J gene is TRBJ2-1, the V gene TRBV4-1, with 7 bases matching TRBD1. CDR1 and CDR2 (germline): MGHRA, YSYEKL. The CDR3 extends over 15 amino acids. Losses at the gene ends were 2 bases for V and 4 bases for J; bases not matched to a gene: 5. This CDR3 reads CASSQPTDRYNEQFF. In DNA, the CDR3 is TGCGCCAGCAGCCAACCGACGGACAGGTACAATGAGCAGTTCTTC.

This chain links TRBV5-4 with TRBJ2-5; TRBD1 aligns across 7 bases. The V gene end was trimmed by 10 bases and the J gene end by 5 bases; junction bases not matched to a gene: 17. This CDR3 has 15 amino acids. CDR1 and CDR2 (germline): SGHNT, YYREEE (reference sequence). As DNA, the CDR3 is TGTGCCTGGATCCGGGACAGTTCTCCTCAGGAGACCCAGTACTTC. It encodes CAWIRDSSPQETQYF.

This chain joins TRBV5-1 and TRBJ1-5; the D gene is possibly TRBD1 (5 bases). The V gene lost 0 bases and the J gene lost 7 bases, with 14 bases spanning the gap. Per germline, CDR1 SGHRS and CDR2 YFSETQ. The CDR3 is 15 residues long. The CDR3 protein is CASSLEGIRGQPQHF. CDR3 DNA sequence: TGCGCCAGCAGCTTGGAGGGGATTCGCGGGCAGCCCCAGCATTTT.